The 21 T cell receptor beta chains below were found in one sample sequenced in a study of blood T cell repertoires in COVID-19. Method: immunoSEQ multiplex PCR; TCRdb's copy keeps in-frame clones and lacks some. The sample contains about 47,000 clones, over 75% of which appear only once. The sequenced sample consisted of peripheral blood. The origin of the receptors is a human donor with active COVID-19. The donor label of this sample is uncertain.

This clone was picked up a small number of times. The CDR3: CAGAFPEAFF. CDR3 coding DNA: TGTGCGGGAGCCTTCCCTGAAGCTTTCTTT. The chain employs TRBV30 and TRBJ1-1, with D unresolved. This CDR3 is built from 10 residues. Germline V lookup: CDR1 GTSNPN, CDR2 SVGIG (reference sequence).

The J gene is TRBJ2-7, the V gene TRBV5-1; possible D gene TRBD2, 6 bases. There are 13 residues in the CDR3. Germline V gene data show CDR1 as SGHRS and CDR2 as YFSETQ. The V end lost 1 base, the J end lost 5 bases, and 10 bases lay between the germline ends. The CDR3, as DNA: TGCGCCAGCAGCTTGTGGGGGGACGACGAGCAGTACTTC. Amino acids: CASSLWGDDEQYF.

The J gene is TRBJ2-7, the V gene TRBV18; TRBD1 matches at 7 bases. The CDR3 covers 14 residues. Looked up from germline, CDR1 is KGHSH and CDR2 is LQKENI. Trimming at V came to 6 bases and at J to 7 bases, leaving 12 bases not matched to a gene. Here the CDR3 reads CASSPIQGRAEQYF. The CDR3 DNA is TGTGCCAGCTCTCCGATACAGGGGAGAGCGGAGCAGTACTTC. Full variable domain (missing parts from reference TRBV18 and TRBJ2-7): NAGVMQNPRHLVRRRGQEARLRCSPMKGHSHVYWYRQLPEEGLKFMVYLQKENIIDESGMPKERFSAEFPKEGPSILRIQQVVRGDSAAYFCASSPIQGRAEQYFGPGTRLTVT.

The chain has TRBV5-1 and TRBJ2-2; D is ambiguous. CDR3 length: 14 amino acids. The germline gives CDR1 SGHRS, CDR2 YFSETQ. Trimming shortened V by 0 bases and J by 2 bases, and 5 bases separated the two germline ends. The CDR3 spells CASSLGANTGELFF. The CDR3 DNA reads as TGCGCCAGCAGCTTGGGCGCCAACACCGGGGAGCTGTTTTTT.

With regard to this clone: Other DNA variants within this sample encode the same CDR3. The genes are TRBV7-3 and TRBJ2-2; 8 bases match TRBD2. Germline trimming cut 2 bases from V and 6 bases from J; bases unmatched to any gene: 2. This CDR3 spans 14 amino acids. Per germline, CDR1 SGHTA and CDR2 FQGTGA. The CDR3 loop reads CASSLGLAAGELFF. The CDR3, as DNA: TGTGCCAGCAGCTTAGGACTAGCCGCCGGGGAGCTGTTTTTT.

The rearrangement links TRBV6-2 or TRBV6-3 to TRBJ2-3, with 9 positions matching TRBD1. V was clipped by 4 bases and J by 3 bases; unmatched bases: 2. The length of the CDR3 is 14 residues. Germline lookup yields CDR1 MNHEY and CDR2 SVGEGT. CDR3 sequence reads: CASSSGQGTDTQYF. CDR3 coding DNA: TGTGCCAGCAGTTCCGGACAGGGGACAGATACGCAGTATTTT.

The gene calls are TRBV13 and TRBJ2-1; possibly TRBD1 for D (5 bases). The CDR3 has 17 amino acids. The V and J ends lost 6 bases and 7 bases respectively, with 25 bases between them. CDR1 is PRHDT, CDR2 FYEKMQ, per germline (reference sequence). The CDR3 sequence: CASRTSRVGSLRNEQFF. DNA of the CDR3: TGTGCCAGCAGAACCTCCAGGGTAGGGTCTCTCCGGAATGAGCAGTTCTTC.

The chain is built from TRBV2 and TRBJ1-6; maybe TRBD1 (6 bases). Germline V gene lookup returns CDR1 SNHLY and CDR2 FYNNEI. Trimming left V 6 bases short and J 6 bases short, with 18 bases between. The CDR3 has 16 amino acids. In DNA form, the CDR3 reads TGTGCCAGCAGCTTAGGGGGGGTAAGGGCTAATTCACCCCTCCACTTT. It codes for CASSLGGVRANSPLHF.

The chain recombines TRBV4-2 with TRBJ1-4, with D perhaps matching TRBD1 (5 bases). Trimming took off 0 bases at V and 8 bases at J, with 13 bases between the two ends. The CDR3 has 15 residues. CDR1 is LGHNA and CDR2 is YNFKEQ in the germline V gene. The CDR3 here is CASSQDLGKGEKLFF. CDR3 bases: TGTGCCAGCAGCCAAGATCTGGGAAAGGGGGAAAAACTGTTTTTT.

The rearrangement joins TRBV7-9 to TRBJ1-1, with a tentative D call TRBD1 (5 bases). The CDR3 contains 13 residues. In germline, CDR1 is SEHNR, CDR2 FQNEAQ (reference sequence). The V gene lost 3 bases and the J gene lost 1 base, with 6 bases spanning the gap. CDR3 nucleotides: TGTGCCAGCAGCTTGACAGAGAACACTGAAGCTTTCTTT. It specifies CASSLTENTEAFF.

This clone has only one observation. The chain links TRBV7-3 to TRBJ1-4; D is undetermined. Germline V gene lookup returns CDR1 SGHTA and CDR2 FQGTGA. The germline V and J ends were trimmed by 3 bases and 8 bases, with 10 bases remaining between them. The CDR3 sequence is 13 residues long. CDR3 sequence reads: CASSFQAGEKLFF. The CDR3 DNA is TGTGCCAGCAGCTTCCAGGCCGGAGAAAAACTGTTTTTT.

The V and J genes are TRBV20-1 and TRBJ2-3; 9 bases agree with TRBD2. The CDR3 length is 16 residues. The V segment lost 3 bases and the J segment 8 bases; nucleotides outside the gene matches: 15. Germline CDR1 is DFQATT and CDR2 is SNEGSKA (reference sequence). Here the CDR3 reads CSASLVLQREAGTQYF. The CDR3 nucleotides are TGCAGTGCTAGTCTCGTGTTGCAGCGGGAGGCTGGTACGCAGTATTTT.

The chain employs TRBV7-8 and TRBJ1-4; D not certain. Germline V gene lookup returns CDR1 SGHVS and CDR2 FQNEAQ. This CDR3 spans 15 amino acids. V lost 1 base to trimming and J lost 8 bases, with 14 bases between them. The CDR3 loop reads CASSLGGAGNEKLFF. The DNA for the CDR3 is TGTGCCAGCAGCTTAGGGGGTGCGGGGAACGAAAAACTGTTTTTT.

This clone was seen just once. The chain recombines TRBV18 with TRBJ2-7, with D possibly TRBD1 on 6 matching bases. Trimming pared 4 bases from V and 0 bases from J, leaving 10 bases between. CDR1 is KGHSH, CDR2 LQKENI, per germline. The CDR3 loop spans 14 amino acids. The chain's CDR3 is CASSQQDSSYEQYF. DNA of the CDR3: TGTGCCAGCTCACAACAGGACAGCTCCTACGAGCAGTACTTC.

V gene TRBV6-4 combines with J gene TRBJ2-1; TRBD1 aligns across 8 bases. The V gene's germline CDR1 is MRHNA and CDR2 SNTAGT. V lost 6 bases, J lost 6 bases, and 4 bases stayed unmatched. This CDR3 has 13 amino acids. CDR3 residues: CASRRTGSNEQFF. Written as DNA, the CDR3 is TGTGCCAGCAGGCGGACAGGGAGCAATGAGCAGTTCTTC.

The chain couples TRBV19 to TRBJ1-3, with 10 positions matching TRBD1. CDR1 is LNHDA, CDR2 SQIVND, per germline (reference sequence). V was clipped by 3 bases and J by 3 bases; unmatched bases: 5. The CDR3 covers 16 residues. The CDR3 region is CASSITGTGVGNTIYF. CDR3 in DNA: TGTGCCAGTAGTATCACCGGGACAGGGGTTGGAAACACCATATATTTT.

In this sample, this clone turned up once. J is TRBJ1-4 and V is TRBV28; maybe TRBD1 (5 bases). This CDR3 has 13 amino acids. Trimming left V 11 bases short and J 5 bases short, with 15 bases between. Germline V CDR1 and CDR2: MDHEN, SYDVKM. CDR3: CACRQTQNEKLFF. In nucleotides, the CDR3 is TGTGCCTGTCGACAGACGCAAAATGAAAAACTGTTTTTT.

The genes are TRBV11-3 and TRBJ2-5; TRBD1 agrees at 7 bases. V shed 0 bases and J 1 base; nucleotides not matched to a gene: 11. There are 18 residues in the CDR3. Germline loops: CDR1 SGHNT, CDR2 YENEEA. The CDR3 sequence is CASSLEGRGTERQETQYF. The CDR3 DNA is TGTGCCAGCAGCTTAGAGGGAAGAGGGACAGAACGCCAAGAGACCCAGTACTTC.

This rearrangement joins TRBV11-2 to TRBJ1-2, with D perhaps TRBD1 (5 bases). CDR1 SGHAT and CDR2 FQNNGV come from the germline V gene. Trimming pared 3 bases from V and 0 bases from J, leaving 11 bases between. The CDR3 runs to 15 residues. DNA for the CDR3: TGTGCCAGCAGCTTGACAGCCCATCCTAACTATGGCTACACCTTC. Translated, it gives CASSLTAHPNYGYTF.

The J gene is TRBJ2-3, the V gene TRBV4-3, with D possibly being TRBD2 (5 bases). The CDR3 sequence is 14 residues long. V gave up 4 bases and J gave up 6 bases, with 14 bases separating them. Germline CDR1 is LGHNA and CDR2 is YSLEER. The DNA for the CDR3 is TGCGCCAGCAGCCGGGAGACGCAGGCGGATACGCAGTATTTT. Amino acid sequence: CASSRETQADTQYF.

This clone was seen only once. This sequence joins TRBV7-8 and TRBJ2-1, with 15 bases lining up with TRBD2. Germline lookup yields CDR1 SGHVS and CDR2 FQNEAQ. V was pared by 0 bases and J by 8 bases, with 11 bases of the junction left unmatched. The CDR3 sequence is 19 residues long. CDR3 protein: CASSLAWTSGGASPHEQFF. Here the CDR3 DNA reads TGTGCCAGCAGCTTAGCGTGGACTAGCGGGGGGGCCAGTCCCCATGAGCAGTTCTTC.